This TCR beta chain derives from a study of cytomegalovirus exposure and HLA in healthy donors. Study results and caveats: Later, TCR association rates were found to vary by HLA locus, highest for DRB1 and lowest for HLA-C.

The donors, nominally healthy at sampling, likely had unrecorded immune exposures. Worth noting for this clone: The target antigen is unknown. Other DNA sequences in this sample translate to the same CDR3.

In the PCR, 60 Vbeta and 13 Jbeta primers were used. The assay was immunoSEQ multiplex PCR, and TCRdb's table has in-frame clones only and misses some. Of approximately 99,000 clones listed, around 81% are singletons. Germline assignment: CDR1 MNHEY and CDR2 SVGAGI. V gave up 6 bases and J gave up 5 bases, with 16 bases separating them. This CDR3 spans 14 amino acids. The clonotype originates from a man aged 40-49 years in good health and CMV-seropositive. The V and J genes are TRBV6-5 and TRBJ1-1; D possibly corresponds to TRBD1 (6 bases). Sequencing was carried out using PBMCs. DNA of the CDR3: TGTGCCAGCAGCTTACTAACAGGGCAAACTGAAGCTTTCTTT. This gives the protein CASSLLTGQTEAFF.